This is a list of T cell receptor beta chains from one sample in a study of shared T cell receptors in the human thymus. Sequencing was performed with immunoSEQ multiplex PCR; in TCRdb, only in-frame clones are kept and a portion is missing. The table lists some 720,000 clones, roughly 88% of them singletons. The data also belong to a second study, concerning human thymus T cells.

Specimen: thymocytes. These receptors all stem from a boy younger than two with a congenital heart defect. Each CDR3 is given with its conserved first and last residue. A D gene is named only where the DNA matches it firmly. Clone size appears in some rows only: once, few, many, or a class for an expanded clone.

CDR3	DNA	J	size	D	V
CASAGGSRRWDEQFF	TGTGCCAGCGCGGGGGGGAGCCGACGTTGGGATGAGCAGTTCTTC	TRBJ2-1	-	TRBD2	TRBV9
CSVEAPMRPSSTDTQYF	TGCAGCGTTGAAGCTCCTATGAGGCCATCCAGCACAGATACGCAGTATTTT	TRBJ2-3	-	-	TRBV29-1
CASSGAQVVASGSPSQETQYF	TGTGCCAGCAGTGGCGCCCAGGTGGTGGCTAGCGGGAGCCCATCCCAAGAGACCCAGTACTTC	TRBJ2-5	-	TRBD2	TRBV2
CASSQTGKAGNTIYF	TGTGCCAGCTCACAGACAGGGAAGGCTGGAAACACCATATATTTT	TRBJ1-3	few	TRBD1	TRBV18
CASSPGTSVALKGVTGELFF	TGTGCCAGTAGCCCCGGGACTAGCGTGGCTCTAAAGGGAGTCACCGGGGAGCTGTTTTTT	TRBJ2-2	-	TRBD2	TRBV19
CASRMGHSLCQPQHF	TGTGCCAGCAGGATGGGACACTCCCTATGCCAGCCCCAGCATTTT	TRBJ1-5	-	-	TRBV6-1
CASSYSFHIGF	TGTGCCAGCAGTTACTCCTTTCATATCGGCTTC	TRBJ2-7	-	-	TRBV6-6
CASSPSRRQESYEQYF	TGTGCCAGCAGCCCCTCGCGCCGACAGGAGTCCTACGAGCAGTACTTC	TRBJ2-7	-	-	TRBV7-2
CASSEQREGHDEQFF	TGTGCCAGCAGTGAGCAGCGGGAGGGCCACGATGAGCAGTTCTTC	TRBJ2-1	-	TRBD2	TRBV28
CASSGFVTDTQYF	TGTGCCAGCAGCGGGTTTGTCACAGATACGCAGTATTTT	TRBJ2-3	-	-	TRBV27
CASSQEGTSGRAGEQFF	TGCGCCAGCAGCCAAGAAGGGACTAGCGGGAGGGCAGGTGAGCAGTTCTTC	TRBJ2-1	-	TRBD2	TRBV4-3
CATNRDGSRDSEQYF	TGTGCCACCAACAGAGACGGATCAAGGGACTCCGAGCAGTACTTC	TRBJ2-7	once	-	TRBV15
CASSQEVEPGQGSVNQPQHF	TGCGCCAGCAGCCAAGAAGTGGAGCCGGGACAGGGGTCCGTGAATCAGCCCCAGCATTTT	TRBJ1-5	once	TRBD1	TRBV4-3
CASSYSEEETQYF	TGTGCCAGCAGTTACTCGGAGGAAGAGACCCAGTACTTC	TRBJ2-5	-	-	TRBV6-5
CAIKGQGVSGRRSSYNEQFF	TGTGCCATCAAAGGACAGGGCGTTAGCGGGAGGCGTAGCTCCTACAATGAGCAGTTCTTC	TRBJ2-1	-	TRBD2	TRBV10-3
CASSPSGGAEDEQYF	TGTGCCAGCAGTCCCTCGGGGGGGGCTGAAGATGAGCAGTACTTC	TRBJ2-7	-	TRBD2	TRBV6-5
CASSLGLSDSGNTIYF	TGTGCCAGCAGCTTAGGCCTCAGCGACTCTGGAAACACCATATATTTT	TRBJ1-3	-	-	TRBV7-2
CSVELTGTKNYNEQFF	TGCAGCGTTGAGCTAACCGGGACAAAAAATTACAATGAGCAGTTCTTC	TRBJ2-1	once	-	TRBV29-1
CASSPPTGRFYYGYTF	TGTGCCAGCAGCCCCCCGACAGGCCGTTTTTACTATGGCTACACCTTC	TRBJ1-2	once	-	TRBV4-2
CASSKGETGVLYEQYF	TGTGCCAGCAGCAAAGGGGAGACAGGGGTCCTCTACGAGCAGTACTTC	TRBJ2-7	-	-	TRBV21-1
CASSQEGGRAGGTQYF	TGCGCCAGCAGCCAGGAGGGCGGGAGGGCCGGTGGGACCCAGTACTTC	TRBJ2-5	-	TRBD2	TRBV4-1
CASSLRQGGTDTQYF	TGTGCCAGCAGCTTGAGACAGGGGGGCACAGATACGCAGTATTTT	TRBJ2-3	-	TRBD1	TRBV5-4
CASRGPRTRTDTQYF	TGCGCCAGCAGGGGACCCCGGACTAGGACAGATACGCAGTATTTT	TRBJ2-3	-	TRBD2	TRBV10-1
CASSDWTGGPGNTIYF	TGTGCCAGTAGTGACTGGACAGGGGGCCCTGGAAACACCATATATTTT	TRBJ1-3	-	TRBD1	TRBV19
CASSLTGKTYEQYF	TGTGCCAGCAGTTTAACGGGAAAGACCTACGAGCAGTACTTC	TRBJ2-7	-	-	TRBV27
CASSLRKGRFGTDTQYF	TGTGCCAGCAGTTTAAGGAAGGGGCGCTTCGGCACAGATACGCAGTATTTT	TRBJ2-3	-	-	TRBV27
CASSLEGAYEQYF	TGTGCCAGCAGCTTGGAGGGGGCCTACGAGCAGTACTTC	TRBJ2-7	-	-	TRBV5-5
CATRTGGDEKLFF	TGTGCCACCAGGACAGGGGGAGATGAAAAACTGTTTTTT	TRBJ1-4	once	TRBD1	TRBV15
CASSLDQSVVVTF	TGTGCCAGCAGCTTAGATCAATCGGTGGTTGTGACCTTC	TRBJ1-2	-	-	TRBV11-3